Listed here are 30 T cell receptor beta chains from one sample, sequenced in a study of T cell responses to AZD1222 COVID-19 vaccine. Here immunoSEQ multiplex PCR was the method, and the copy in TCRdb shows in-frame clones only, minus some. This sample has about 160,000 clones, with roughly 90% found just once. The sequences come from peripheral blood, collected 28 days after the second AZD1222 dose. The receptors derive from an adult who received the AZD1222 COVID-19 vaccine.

In DNA, the CDR3 is TGTGCCAGCAGCTTACTAGCGGCCCACAATGAGCAGTTCTTC. This encodes CASSLLAAHNEQFF. The chain combines TRBV5-6 with TRBJ2-1; 8 bases agree with TRBD2. The germline gives CDR1 SGHDT, CDR2 YYEEEE. The CDR3 is made up of 14 amino acids. The J segment lost 5 bases and the V segment lost 2 bases, leaving 3 bases of the junction unmatched.

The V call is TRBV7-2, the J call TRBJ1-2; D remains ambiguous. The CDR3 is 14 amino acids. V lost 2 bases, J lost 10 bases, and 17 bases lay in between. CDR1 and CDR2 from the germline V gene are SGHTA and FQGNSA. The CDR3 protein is CASSLLTDLSYYTF. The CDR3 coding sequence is TGTGCCAGCAGCTTACTTACCGACTTGTCGTACTACACCTTC.

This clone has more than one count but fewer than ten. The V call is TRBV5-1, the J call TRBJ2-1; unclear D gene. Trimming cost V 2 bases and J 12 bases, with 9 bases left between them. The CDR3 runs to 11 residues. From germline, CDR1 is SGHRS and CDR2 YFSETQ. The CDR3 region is CASSLKWVQFF. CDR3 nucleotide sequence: TGCGCCAGCAGCTTAAAGTGGGTGCAGTTCTTC.

CDR3 nucleotide sequence: TGTGCCAGTACCCTGGAGGGACGGATCTATGGCTACACCTTC. It codes for CASTLEGRIYGYTF. This rearrangement joins TRBV19 to TRBJ1-2; a possible D gene is TRBD1 (5 bases). Germline V gives CDR1 LNHDA, CDR2 SQIVND (reference sequence). CDR3 length: 14 residues. V was shortened by 7 bases and J by 4 bases, with 16 bases between the two germline ends.

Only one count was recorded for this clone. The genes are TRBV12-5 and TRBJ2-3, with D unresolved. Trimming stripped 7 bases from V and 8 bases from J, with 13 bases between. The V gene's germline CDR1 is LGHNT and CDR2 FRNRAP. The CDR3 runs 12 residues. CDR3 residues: CASAWTGGTQYF. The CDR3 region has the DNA TGTGCTAGTGCCTGGACCGGTGGTACGCAGTATTTT. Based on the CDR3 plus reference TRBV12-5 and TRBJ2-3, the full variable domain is DARVTQTPRHKVTEMGQEVTMRCQPILGHNTVFWYRQTMMQGLELLAYFRNRAPLDDSGMPKDRFSAEMPDATLATLKIQPSEPRDSAVYFCASAWTGGTQYFGPGTRLTVL.

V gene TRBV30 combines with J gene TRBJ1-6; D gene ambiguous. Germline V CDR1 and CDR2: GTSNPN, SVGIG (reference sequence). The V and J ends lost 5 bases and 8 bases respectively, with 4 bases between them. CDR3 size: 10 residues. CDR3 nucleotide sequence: TGTGCCTGGGGGGATTCACCCCTCCACTTT. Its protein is CAWGDSPLHF.

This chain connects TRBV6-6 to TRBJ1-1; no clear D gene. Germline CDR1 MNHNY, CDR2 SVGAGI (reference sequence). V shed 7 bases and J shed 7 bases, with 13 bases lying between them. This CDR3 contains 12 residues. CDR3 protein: CASNKDAREAFF. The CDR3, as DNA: TGTGCCAGCAATAAGGACGCGCGTGAAGCTTTCTTT.

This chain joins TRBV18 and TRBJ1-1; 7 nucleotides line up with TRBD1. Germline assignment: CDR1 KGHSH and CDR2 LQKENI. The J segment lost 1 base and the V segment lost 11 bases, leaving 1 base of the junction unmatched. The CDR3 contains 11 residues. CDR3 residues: CAGTANTEAFF. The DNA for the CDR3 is TGTGCCGGGACAGCGAACACTGAAGCTTTCTTT. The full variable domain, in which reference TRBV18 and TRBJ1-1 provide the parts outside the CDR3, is NAGVMQNPRHLVRRRGQEARLRCSPMKGHSHVYWYRQLPEEGLKFMVYLQKENIIDESGMPKERFSAEFPKEGPSILRIQQVVRGDSAAYFCAGTANTEAFFGQGTRLTVV.

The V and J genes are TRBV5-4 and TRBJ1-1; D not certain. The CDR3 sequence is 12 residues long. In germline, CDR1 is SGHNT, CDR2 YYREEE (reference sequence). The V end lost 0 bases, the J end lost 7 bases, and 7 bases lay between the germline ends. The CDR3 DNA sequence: TGTGCCAGCAGCTTGGTAGGGAGTGAAGCTTTCTTT. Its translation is CASSLVGSEAFF.

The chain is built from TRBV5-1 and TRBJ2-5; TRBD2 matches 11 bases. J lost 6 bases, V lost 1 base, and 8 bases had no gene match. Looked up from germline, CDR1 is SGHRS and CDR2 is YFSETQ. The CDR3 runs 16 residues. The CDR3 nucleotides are TGCGCCAGCAGCTTGACGGCTAGCGGGGGGCAACAGACCCAGTACTTC. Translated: CASSLTASGGQQTQYF.

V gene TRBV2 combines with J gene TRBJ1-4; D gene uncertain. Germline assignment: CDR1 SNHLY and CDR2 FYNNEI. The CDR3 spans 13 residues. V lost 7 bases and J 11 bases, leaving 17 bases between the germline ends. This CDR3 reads CASMGNKMKKLFF. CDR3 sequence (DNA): TGTGCCAGCATGGGGAATAAAATGAAGAAACTGTTTTTT.

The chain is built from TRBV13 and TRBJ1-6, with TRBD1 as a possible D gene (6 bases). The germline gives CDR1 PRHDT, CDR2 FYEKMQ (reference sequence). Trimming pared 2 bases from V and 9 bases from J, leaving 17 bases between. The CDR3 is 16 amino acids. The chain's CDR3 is CASSLSRGLGSSPLHF. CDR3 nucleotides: TGTGCCAGCAGCTTATCTCGGGGGCTTGGTAGTTCACCCCTCCACTTT.

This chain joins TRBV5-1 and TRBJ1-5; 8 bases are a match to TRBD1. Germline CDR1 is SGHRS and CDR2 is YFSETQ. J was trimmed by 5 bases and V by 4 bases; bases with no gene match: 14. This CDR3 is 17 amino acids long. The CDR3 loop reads CASSAQSGTGGHQPQHF. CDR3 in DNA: TGCGCCAGCAGCGCCCAATCTGGGACAGGAGGCCATCAGCCCCAGCATTTT.

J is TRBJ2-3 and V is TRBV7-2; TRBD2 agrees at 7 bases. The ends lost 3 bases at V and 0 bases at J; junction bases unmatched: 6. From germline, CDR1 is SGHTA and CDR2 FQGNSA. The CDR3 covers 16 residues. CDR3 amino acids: CASSLSGVSSTDTQYF. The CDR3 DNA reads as TGTGCCAGCAGCTTGAGCGGGGTGTCTAGCACAGATACGCAGTATTTT.

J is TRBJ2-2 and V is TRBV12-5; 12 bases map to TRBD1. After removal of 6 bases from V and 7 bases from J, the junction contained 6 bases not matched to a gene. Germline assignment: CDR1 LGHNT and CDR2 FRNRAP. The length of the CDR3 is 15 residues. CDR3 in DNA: TGTGCTAGTGGGGGACAGGGGGCGCGTATCGGGGAGCTGTTTTTT. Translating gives CASGGQGARIGELFF. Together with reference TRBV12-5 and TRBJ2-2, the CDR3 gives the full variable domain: DARVTQTPRHKVTEMGQEVTMRCQPILGHNTVFWYRQTMMQGLELLAYFRNRAPLDDSGMPKDRFSAEMPDATLATLKIQPSEPRDSAVYFCASGGQGARIGELFFGEGSRLTVL.

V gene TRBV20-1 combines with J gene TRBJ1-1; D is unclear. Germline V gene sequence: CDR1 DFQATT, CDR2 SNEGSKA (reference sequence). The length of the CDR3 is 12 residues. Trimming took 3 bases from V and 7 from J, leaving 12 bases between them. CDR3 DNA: TGCAGTGCTAGTTTCCTGCCCCTTGAAGCTTTCTTT. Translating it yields CSASFLPLEAFF.

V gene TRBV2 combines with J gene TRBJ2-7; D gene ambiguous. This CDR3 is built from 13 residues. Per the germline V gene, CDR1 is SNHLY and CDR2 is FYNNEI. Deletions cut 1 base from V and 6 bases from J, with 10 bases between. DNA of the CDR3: TGTGCCAGCAGTGAAGTCAGACCGGTCGAGCAGTACTTC. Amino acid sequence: CASSEVRPVEQYF. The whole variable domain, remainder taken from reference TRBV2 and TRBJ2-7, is EPEVTQTPSHQVTQMGQEVILRCVPISNHLYFYWYRQILGQKVEFLVSFYNNEISEKSEIFDDQFSVERPDGSNFTLKIRSTKLEDSAMYFCASSEVRPVEQYFGPGTRLTVT.

DNA of the CDR3: TGTGCCTGGAGTGTACGGTATCGACAGCTCGGTGAAAAACTGTTTTTT. Protein product: CAWSVRYRQLGEKLFF. The chain has TRBV30 and TRBJ1-4, with D possibly being TRBD1 (5 bases). There are 16 residues in the CDR3. Looked up from germline, CDR1 is GTSNPN and CDR2 is SVGIG (reference sequence). V gave up 0 bases and J gave up 7 bases, with 18 bases separating them.

CDR3 in DNA: TGCGCCAGCAGTTCGTCGGAAATAGCCAAAAACATTCAGTACTTC. It yields the protein CASSSSEIAKNIQYF. V usage is TRBV4-1 and J usage is TRBJ2-4, with unresolved D. Deletions cut 6 bases from V and 0 bases from J, with 12 bases between. The CDR3 consists of 15 residues. CDR1 and CDR2 (germline): MGHRA, YSYEKL.

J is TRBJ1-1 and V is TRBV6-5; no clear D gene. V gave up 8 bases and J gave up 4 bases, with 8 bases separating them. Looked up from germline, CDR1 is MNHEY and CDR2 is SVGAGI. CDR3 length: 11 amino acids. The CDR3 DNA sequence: TGTGCCAGCTTTGGCGGCACTGAAGCTTTCTTT. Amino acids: CASFGGTEAFF.

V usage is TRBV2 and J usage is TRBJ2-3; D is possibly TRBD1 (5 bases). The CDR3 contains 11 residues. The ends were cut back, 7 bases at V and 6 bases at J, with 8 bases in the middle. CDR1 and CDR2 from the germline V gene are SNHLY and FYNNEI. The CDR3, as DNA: TGTGCCAGCATGGCAGGGGATACGCAGTATTTT. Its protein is CASMAGDTQYF. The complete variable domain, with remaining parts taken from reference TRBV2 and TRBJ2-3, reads EPEVTQTPSHQVTQMGQEVILRCVPISNHLYFYWYRQILGQKVEFLVSFYNNEISEKSEIFDDQFSVERPDGSNFTLKIRSTKLEDSAMYFCASMAGDTQYFGPGTRLTVL.

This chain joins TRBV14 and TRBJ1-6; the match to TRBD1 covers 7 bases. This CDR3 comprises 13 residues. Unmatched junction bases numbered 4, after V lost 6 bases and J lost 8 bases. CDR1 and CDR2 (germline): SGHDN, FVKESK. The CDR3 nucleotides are TGTGCCAGCAGTGTAACAGGGGATTCACCCCTCCACTTT. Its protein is CASSVTGDSPLHF.

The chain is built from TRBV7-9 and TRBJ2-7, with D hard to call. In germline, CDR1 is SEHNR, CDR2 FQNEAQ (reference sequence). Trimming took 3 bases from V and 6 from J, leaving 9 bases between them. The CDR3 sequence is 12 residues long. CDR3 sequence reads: CASSFGAGEQYF. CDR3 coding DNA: TGTGCCAGCAGCTTCGGCGCTGGCGAGCAGTACTTC.

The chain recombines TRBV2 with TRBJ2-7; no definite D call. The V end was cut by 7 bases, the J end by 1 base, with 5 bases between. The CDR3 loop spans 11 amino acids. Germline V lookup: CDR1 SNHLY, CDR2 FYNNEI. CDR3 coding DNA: TGTGCCAGCAAGGGATCCTACGAGCAGTACTTC. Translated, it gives CASKGSYEQYF.

The CDR3 region is CATSDLGVRNSPLHF. The CDR3, as DNA: TGTGCCACCAGTGATTTGGGGGTCCGGAATTCACCCCTCCACTTT. This chain connects TRBV24-1 to TRBJ1-6; D gene unclear. Germline loops: CDR1 KGHDR, CDR2 SFDVKD. V gave up 0 bases and J gave up 7 bases, with 9 bases separating them. This CDR3 region has 15 residues.

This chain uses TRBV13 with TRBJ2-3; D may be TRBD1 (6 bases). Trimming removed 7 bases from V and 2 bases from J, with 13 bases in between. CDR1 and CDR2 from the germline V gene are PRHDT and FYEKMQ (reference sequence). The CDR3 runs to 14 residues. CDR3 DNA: TGTGCCAGCACCCCTCCAGGGGCCACAGATACGCAGTATTTT. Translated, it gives CASTPPGATDTQYF.

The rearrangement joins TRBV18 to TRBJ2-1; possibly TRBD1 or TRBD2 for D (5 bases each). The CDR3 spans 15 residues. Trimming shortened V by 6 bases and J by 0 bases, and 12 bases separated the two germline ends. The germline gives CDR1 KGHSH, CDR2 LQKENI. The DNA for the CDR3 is TGTGCCAGCTCCGACCAGAGGGGCTCCTACAATGAGCAGTTCTTC. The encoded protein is CASSDQRGSYNEQFF.

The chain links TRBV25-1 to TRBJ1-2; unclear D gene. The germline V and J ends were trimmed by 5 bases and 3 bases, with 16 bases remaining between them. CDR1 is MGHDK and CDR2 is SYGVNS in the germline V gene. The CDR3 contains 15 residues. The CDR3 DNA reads TGTGCCAGCAGTCCTCTGGTAGACCCAGACTATGGCTACACCTTC. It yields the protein CASSPLVDPDYGYTF.

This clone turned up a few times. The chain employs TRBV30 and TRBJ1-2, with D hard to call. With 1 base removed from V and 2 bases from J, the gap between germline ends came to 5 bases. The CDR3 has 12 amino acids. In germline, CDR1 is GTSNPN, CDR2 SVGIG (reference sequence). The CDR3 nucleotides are TGTGCCTGGAGTGATGACAACTATGGCTACACCTTC. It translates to CAWSDDNYGYTF.

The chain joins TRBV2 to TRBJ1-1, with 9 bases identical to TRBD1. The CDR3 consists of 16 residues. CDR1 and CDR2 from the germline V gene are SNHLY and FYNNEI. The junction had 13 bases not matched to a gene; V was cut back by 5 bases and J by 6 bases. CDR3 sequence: CASSFTTRQGGAEAFF. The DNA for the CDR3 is TGTGCCAGCAGTTTCACAACGCGACAGGGGGGCGCTGAAGCTTTCTTT. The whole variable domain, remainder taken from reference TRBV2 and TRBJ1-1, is EPEVTQTPSHQVTQMGQEVILRCVPISNHLYFYWYRQILGQKVEFLVSFYNNEISEKSEIFDDQFSVERPDGSNFTLKIRSTKLEDSAMYFCASSFTTRQGGAEAFFGQGTRLTVV.